The source of this T cell receptor (beta chain) is a study of shared clonotypes between healthy human individuals. For the study at large: Contributing individuals were two females and three males aged 18 to 49.

This CDR3 contains 15 residues. The ends lost 6 bases at V and 1 base at J; junction bases unmatched: 7. The V gene's germline CDR1 is SGHTA and CDR2 FQGNSA. A note on this clone: Its antigen is as yet unknown.

Study findings and constraints: The sharing of 4% to 5.5% of naive CD4 clonotypes was seen across a handful of donors. Generation probabilities of non-shared clonotypes were lower (relative to those shared by all four donors).

Evenly divided among several immunoSEQ plates was the genomic DNA of each subset. The method was immunoSEQ multiplex PCR; TCRdb's version includes in-frame clones alone and lacks a portion of them. The table records 2.5 million or so clones, 85% to 95% of them present only once. The clonotype originates from a man aged 18 to 29 in good health. What was sequenced was naive CD4+ T cells sorted from blood. Subset described: CD45RA+ positively selected. The chain has TRBV7-2 and TRBJ2-5; TRBD1 matches 8 bases. The CDR3 reads CASRHDRGPQETQYF. The CDR3 region has the DNA TGTGCCAGCAGACACGACAGGGGCCCCCAAGAGACCCAGTACTTC.